This T cell receptor (beta chain) comes out of a study of Ad26.COV2.S vaccination and SARS-CoV-2 variants. Study-level points and caveats: Non-spike TCR breadth showed similarity between vaccine and placebo recipients. Higher spike-specific TCR breadth was found in vaccine recipients than in placebo recipients.

As to this clone: Its antigen remains unknown.

Treatment: some 20 received Ad26.COV2.S at low or high dose, single or two shots; about 5 received placebo; per-sample allocation not given. Samples were taken on day 63 after the first vaccine or placebo injection. This table comes from immunoSEQ multiplex PCR, and its TCRdb copy is limited to in-frame clones, with some not included. The sample shows about 440,000 clones, about 90% of them seen only once. This TCR was recovered from a person between 18 and 59 years old who received the Ad26.COV2.S COVID-19 vaccine or a placebo. Sequenced material: peripheral blood, taken in a trial of Ad26.COV2.S vaccine versus placebo.

CDR3 sequence reads: CASEGGVWADTQYF. CDR3 nucleotide sequence: TGTGCCAGCGAGGGGGGGGTTTGGGCGGATACGCAGTATTTT. The chain recombines TRBV25-1 with TRBJ2-3; D is possibly TRBD2 (7 bases). V was shortened by 8 bases and J by 6 bases, with 18 bases between the two germline ends. CDR1 and CDR2 from the germline V gene are MGHDK and SYGVNS. The CDR3 consists of 14 residues.